This is a list of T cell receptor beta chains from one sample in a study of blood T cell repertoires in COVID-19. The table came from immunoSEQ multiplex PCR; TCRdb's copy has only in-frame clones and leaves some out. The data contain about 100,000 clones, about 80% of them seen just once; the ten biggest clones take up around a third. Sequenced input: peripheral blood. These receptors were collected from a man aged 65 to 79 with active or convalescent COVID-19. Each CDR3 is given with its conserved first and last residue. The D gene is left open where the match is weak. Rows give clone size only sometimes, using once, few, many, or a class for an expanded clone.

size	V	J	length	D	DNA	CDR3
-	TRBV7-2	TRBJ1-1	15	TRBD1	TGTGCCAGCAGCTTAGCACAGGGACAGGGCACTGAAGCTTTCTTT	CASSLAQGQGTEAFF
-	TRBV12-3/TRBV12-4	TRBJ2-7	11	-	TGTGCCAGCAGTGAAGGAGTCGAGCAGTACTTC	CASSEGVEQYF
-	TRBV28	TRBJ2-7	17	TRBD1	TGTGCCAGCAGTTTCCCCCTAGGGACAGGGGTCCCCTACGAGCAGTACTTC	CASSFPLGTGVPYEQYF
-	TRBV24-1	TRBJ2-7	14	-	TGTGCCACCAGGGGCGCGGCGGGTGGCTCCGAGCAGTACTTC	CATRGAAGGSEQYF
few	TRBV4-3	TRBJ2-3	16	-	TGCGCCAGCAGCCGGCTCTGGGGCGGGGAGGCAGATACGCAGTATTTT	CASSRLWGGEADTQYF
-	TRBV6-5	TRBJ2-3	14	TRBD2	TGTGCCAGCAGAGCGGGGGCCAGCACAGATACGCAGTATTTT	CASRAGASTDTQYF
once	TRBV5-1	TRBJ2-4	17	-	TGCGCCAGCAGCCCCTCACTTTCAGGGCTAGCCAAAAACATTCAGTACTTC	CASSPSLSGLAKNIQYF
-	TRBV11-2	TRBJ1-1	14	TRBD1	TGTGCCAGCAGCCGACTGCAGGGGGACACTGAAGCTTTCTTT	CASSRLQGDTEAFF
-	TRBV19	TRBJ1-2	15	-	TGTGCCAGTGTACAGCTTACCGGGGCTAACTATGGCTACACCTTC	CASVQLTGANYGYTF
-	TRBV24-1	TRBJ2-1	16	TRBD2	TGTGCCACCAGTGGACCGCAGCGGGAGAGTCTCAATGAGCAGTTCTTC	CATSGPQRESLNEQFF
-	TRBV3-1/TRBV3-2	TRBJ2-1	17	-	TGTGCCAGCAGCCAAACCTTTGAGCGCGGGGACTACAATGAGCAGTTCTTC	CASSQTFERGDYNEQFF
-	TRBV29-1	TRBJ1-1	13	-	TGCAGCGTCGATAACCTTACAGAACCTGAAGCTTTCTTT	CSVDNLTEPEAFF
-	TRBV7-2	TRBJ1-5	15	TRBD1	TGTGCCAGCAGCTTAGCCACAGGGGGATGGCAGCCCCAGCATTTT	CASSLATGGWQPQHF
-	TRBV5-1	TRBJ2-5	13	-	TGCGCCAGCAGCTTGGACAGACTAAGGACCCAGTACTTC	CASSLDRLRTQYF
once	TRBV6-6	TRBJ2-7	14	TRBD1	TGTGCCAGCAGGGGACAGGGTATCGGCCACGAGCAGTACTTC	CASRGQGIGHEQYF